This T cell receptor (beta chain) was documented in a study of PD-L1 blockade in urothelial cancer. Turning to the study itself: Across blood samples, T cells had a median count of around 140,000. Study-level results: Below-median blood TCR clonality before treatment forecast better survival.

The CDR3 spans 15 residues. After removal of 3 bases from V and 4 bases from J, the junction contained 3 bases not matched to a gene. CDR1 and CDR2 from the germline V gene are SGHVS and FQNEAQ. In regard to this clone: What it recognizes is unknown.

Noted time point: pretreatment peripheral blood. Pretreatment and on-treatment samples were taken, numbering 1 to 8 per patient. Spiking each PCR with synthetic TCR analog templates was performed. Clones were sequenced by immunoSEQ multiplex PCR, and TCRdb holds only the in-frame ones, with some missing. The repertoire has roughly 95,000 clones, around 90% of them found once; the top ten carry about 2%. Here the sequenced sample was PBMCs, taken around atezolizumab (anti-PD-L1) treatment. This clonotype was sampled from a man in his sixties with urothelial cancer. The chain combines TRBV7-8 with TRBJ2-7; 13 bases line up with TRBD2. CDR3 in DNA: TGTGCCAGCAGCTTGGGACTAGCGGGGTTATACGAGCAGTACTTC. This sequence encodes CASSLGLAGLYEQYF.